A selection of T cell receptor beta chains follows, all from one sample in a study of control samples from healthy donors and cancer patients. Using immunoSEQ multiplex PCR, the repertoire was profiled, and TCRdb retains in-frame clones only, with some absent. The profile shows 150,000 or so clones, roughly 94% of them singletons. The sequenced sample consisted of PBMCs. The origin of the receptors is a man in his sixties with colorectal cancer. CDR3s include the opening cysteine and the closing phenylalanine or tryptophan. The order of the fields is V gene, CDR3 length, J gene, clone size, D gene, CDR3 DNA, CDR3 protein. The D gene is left open where the match is weak. Size values are once, few and many counts, or a class for expanded clones, and some rows have none.

>TRBV5-1|15|TRBJ1-2|few|-
TGCGCCAGCAGATGGCAACCAGGGACACAGGAGGGCTACACCTTC
CASRWQPGTQEGYTF
>TRBV6-5|13|TRBJ1-3|-|-
TGTGCCAGCAGGGGAGGGGGTGGAAACACCATATATTTT
CASRGGGGNTIYF
>TRBV5-6|15|TRBJ1-1|-|-
TGTGCCAGCAGCTTGTATGGGGTGCCGGGGACTGAAGCTTTCTTT
CASSLYGVPGTEAFF
>TRBV13|12|TRBJ1-6|-|TRBD1
TGTGCCAGCAGCTTCCAGGGGGGGACCCTCCACTTT
CASSFQGGTLHF
>TRBV5-8|16|TRBJ1-5|-|-
TGTGCCAGCAGCTTACTGACGGCCATAGCAAATCAGCCCCAGCATTTT
CASSLLTAIANQPQHF
>TRBV7-2|14|TRBJ2-5|-|-
TGTGCCAGCAGCCCCCAAGCGGGTAAAGAGACCCAGTACTTC
CASSPQAGKETQYF
>TRBV29-1|16|TRBJ1-1|-|-
TGCAGCGTTGAAGAGGTAGGGGGGGCAAGGAACACTGAAGCTTTCTTT
CSVEEVGGARNTEAFF
>TRBV19|15|TRBJ2-7|once|TRBD1
TGTGCCAGTAGTAGACCGGGACAGGCCTCCTACGAGCAGTACTTC
CASSRPGQASYEQYF
>TRBV30|13|TRBJ1-6|-|-
TGTGCCTGGGCCTTACAGGGCCATTCACCCCTCCACTTT
CAWALQGHSPLHF
>TRBV10-3|15|TRBJ2-1|-|-
TGTGCCATCAGTGGCCGGGCCCCCGGCGGGGATGAGCAGTTCTTC
CAISGRAPGGDEQFF
>TRBV5-1|19|TRBJ1-6|-|TRBD1
TGCGCCAGCAGCTTGGACCGCTTCGGGGACAGGGGGCGCGGTTCACCCCTCCACTTT
CASSLDRFGDRGRGSPLHF
>TRBV12-3/TRBV12-4|13|TRBJ1-2|-|-
TGTGCCAGCAGTTCCGGCCGCGTCTATGGCTACACCTTC
CASSSGRVYGYTF
>TRBV28|14|TRBJ1-1|once|TRBD1
TGTGCCAGCACCGCACAGGGGGCGGGAGCTGAAGCTTTCTTT
CASTAQGAGAEAFF
>TRBV24-1|14|TRBJ2-5|-|-
TGTGCCACCAGTGATGCCCCGGGACAAGAGACCCAGTACTTC
CATSDAPGQETQYF
>TRBV4-1|16|TRBJ2-5|-|-
TGCGCCAGCAGCCAAGAGATCGCAGGGATCCAAGAGACCCAGTACTTC
CASSQEIAGIQETQYF
>TRBV30|11|TRBJ1-1|-|-
TGTGCCTGGACGGGGCAGGGAGAAGCTTTCTTT
CAWTGQGEAFF